These 24 T cell receptor beta chains came from one sample sequenced in a study of blood T cells in healthy people across ages. A sample-barcoded 5' primer and a J-beta primer mix were used in a second PCR of about 7 to 12 cycles. TCRdb used MiXCR to reprocess the 5' RACE reads, holding one entry per CDR3 protein. The data hold about 1.1 million distinct CDR3 sequences, with around two fifths observed a single time. The sequenced sample was blood. The receptors derive from a man aged 18 to 30 in good health.

This clonotype was detected once. The chain carries TRBV3-1 and TRBJ1-1; 9 bases are a match to TRBD1. V was clipped by 3 bases and J by 4 bases; unmatched bases: 12. The CDR3 is 17 amino acids. Per the germline V gene, CDR1 is LGHDT and CDR2 is YNNKEL (reference sequence). CDR3 in amino acids: CASSHGTGFGLGTEAFF. The CDR3, as DNA: TGTGCCAGCAGCCACGGGACAGGGTTTGGGTTGGGCACTGAAGCTTTCTTT. The full variable domain, its missing parts supplied by reference TRBV3-1 and TRBJ1-1, is DTAVSQTPKYLVTQMGNDKSIKCEQNLGHDTMYWYKQDSKKFLKIMFSYNNKELIINETVPNRFSPKSPDKAHLNLHINSLELGDSAVYFCASSHGTGFGLGTEAFFGQGTRLTVV.

This chain joins TRBV12-3 or TRBV12-4 and TRBJ2-1, with TRBD1 as a possible D gene (5 bases). V was pared by 5 bases and J by 0 bases, with 14 bases between. The length of the CDR3 is 16 residues. The CDR3 DNA follows: TGTGCCAGCAGTCCGCGACAGTCGCGCTCCTACAATGAGCAGTTCTTC. Translating gives CASSPRQSRSYNEQFF.

This clonotype has only a few counts. CDR3 nucleotide sequence: TGTGCCAGCAGCGACAGAATCCTTGAGAGAGAGACCCAGTACTTC. Amino acids: CASSDRILERETQYF. V usage is TRBV7-8 and J usage is TRBJ2-5, with a possible D match to TRBD1 (5 bases). Trimming cost V 5 bases and J 4 bases, with 17 bases left between them. The CDR3 has 15 amino acids. From germline, CDR1 is SGHVS and CDR2 FQNEAQ. The complete variable domain, with remaining parts taken from reference TRBV7-8 and TRBJ2-5, reads GAGVSQSPRYKVAKRGQDVALRCDPISGHVSLFWYQQALGQGPEFLTYFQNEAQLDKSGLPSDRFFAERPEGSVSTLKIQRTQQEDSAVYLCASSDRILERETQYFGPGTRLLVL.

The chain uses TRBV9 and TRBJ2-3; D call uncertain. The CDR3 covers 15 residues. Trimming stripped 0 bases from V and 2 bases from J, with 10 bases between. The germline CDR1 and CDR2 sequences are SGDLS and YYNGEE. The CDR3 here is CASSVGSGVTDTQYF. The CDR3 coding sequence is TGTGCCAGCAGCGTAGGGTCCGGCGTCACAGATACGCAGTATTTT.

The chain's CDR3 is CASSTEQGGNEKLFF. The CDR3 region has the DNA TGTGCCAGCAGTACAGAACAGGGGGGAAATGAAAAACTGTTTTTT. The chain recombines TRBV27 with TRBJ1-4, with 8 nucleotides matching TRBD1. Germline CDR1 MNHEY, CDR2 SMNVEV (reference sequence). V lost 5 bases, J lost 5 bases, and 7 bases stayed unmatched. The CDR3 is made up of 15 amino acids. The full variable domain, in which reference TRBV27 and TRBJ1-4 provide the parts outside the CDR3, is EAQVTQNPRYLITVTGKKLTVTCSQNMNHEYMSWYRQDPGLGLRQIYYSMNVEVTDKGDVPEGYKVSRKEKRNFPLILESPSPNQTSLYFCASSTEQGGNEKLFFGSGTQLSVL.

This sequence joins TRBV2 and TRBJ1-1; D is possibly TRBD1 (5 bases). The V end lost 4 bases, the J end lost 0 bases, and 12 bases lay between the germline ends. CDR3 length: 15 residues. Germline values: CDR1 SNHLY, CDR2 FYNNEI. This CDR3 is CASSVGRGVNTEAFF. As DNA, the CDR3 is TGTGCCAGCAGTGTTGGCCGGGGGGTGAACACTGAAGCTTTCTTT.

The genes are TRBV21-1 and TRBJ1-5; TRBD1, as called in the table, went unchecked against the DNA. TRBV21-1 counts as a pseudogene. The CDR3 spans 14 residues. The CDR3 DNA sequence: TGTGCCAGCACCCCACCAAGGGGGGATCAGCCCCAGCATTTT. Amino acids: CASTPPRGDQPQHF.

The V and J genes are TRBV4-1 and TRBJ2-5, with 9 bases aligning to TRBD1. Per the germline V gene, CDR1 is MGHRA and CDR2 is YSYEKL. Trimming removed 4 bases from V and 3 bases from J; junction bases left unmatched: 12. The CDR3 totals 17 residues. The CDR3 here is CASSLKEGDRDKETQYF. The CDR3 nucleotides read TGCGCCAGCAGCCTAAAAGAGGGGGACAGGGACAAAGAGACCCAGTACTTC.

The gene calls are TRBV11-2 and TRBJ2-3; 8 bases agree with TRBD2. The CDR3 spans 15 residues. Germline V gene data show CDR1 as SGHAT and CDR2 as FQNNGV. The junction had 8 bases not matched to a gene; V was cut back by 4 bases and J by 5 bases. Here the CDR3 reads CASSSVGTSIDTQYF. The CDR3 DNA follows: TGTGCCAGCAGCTCAGTAGGGACTAGTATAGATACGCAGTATTTT.

Concerning this clonotype: The germline gene is not matched at one end of the junction; a read error may be the cause. The rearrangement uses TRBV7-9 and TRBJ2-1; D may be TRBD1 (6 bases). This CDR3 comprises 16 residues. Per the germline V gene, CDR1 is SEHNR and CDR2 is FQNEAQ (reference sequence). This CDR3 reads CASRGSGESSYNEQFF. Here the CDR3 DNA reads TGTGCTAGCAGGGGATCCGGGGAGAGCTCCTACAATGAGCAGTTCTTC.

A word on this clonotype: Possible read error: a much larger clone is one base away. V is TRBV6-2 or TRBV6-3 and J is TRBJ2-7, with D perhaps being TRBD1 or TRBD2 (7 bases each). Trimming removed 10 bases from V and 7 bases from J, with 17 bases in between. In germline, CDR1 is MNHEY, CDR2 SVGEGT. This CDR3 contains 12 residues. This CDR3 reads CANRGGGNEQYF. CDR3 sequence (DNA): TGTGCCAACCGGGGAGGGGGCAATGAGCAGTACTTC.

This sequence joins TRBV9 and TRBJ2-2, with a weak D call TRBD2 (5 bases). Trimming pared 0 bases from V and 7 bases from J, leaving 7 bases between. The CDR3 covers 13 residues. Per the germline V gene, CDR1 is SGDLS and CDR2 is YYNGEE. The CDR3 here is CASSVGGIGELFF. The CDR3 DNA sequence: TGTGCCAGCAGCGTAGGAGGGATCGGGGAGCTGTTTTTT.

This clonotype was detected ten times or more. The chain uses TRBV29-1 and TRBJ1-4; unclear D gene. The germline gives CDR1 SQVTM, CDR2 ANQGSEA. Deletions cut 3 bases from V and 8 bases from J, with 10 bases between. The CDR3 covers 12 residues. The DNA of the CDR3 is TGCAGCGTTGATTCCGGTCGGGAAAAACTGTTTTTT. Amino acids: CSVDSGREKLFF.

The chain recombines TRBV10-3 with TRBJ1-5; the D gene is possibly TRBD1 (5 bases). Per germline, CDR1 ENHRY and CDR2 SYGVKD. The germline V and J ends were trimmed by 0 bases and 5 bases, with 14 bases remaining between them. The CDR3 contains 16 residues. CDR3 DNA: TGTGCCATCAGTGAGTCGGGGGGTCCCAGTTATCAGCCCCAGCATTTT. Amino acid sequence: CAISESGGPSYQPQHF.

The sample holds a few counts of this clonotype. The chain joins TRBV5-6 to TRBJ2-5; TRBD1 agrees at 8 bases. V dropped 4 bases and J dropped 4; count of bases not matched to a gene: 3. CDR1 and CDR2 (germline): SGHDT, YYEEEE. The CDR3 spans 13 residues. CDR3 nucleotides: TGTGCCAGCAGCATCGACAGGGGAGAGACCCAGTACTTC. This translates into CASSIDRGETQYF.

This chain links TRBV7-2 with TRBJ2-3; 10 nucleotides align to TRBD2. In germline, CDR1 is SGHTA, CDR2 FQGNSA. Germline trimming cut 4 bases from V and 1 base from J; bases unmatched to any gene: 5. This CDR3 region has 16 residues. CDR3 residues: CASSSNSGGGTDTQYF. CDR3 in DNA: TGTGCCAGCAGCTCGAACAGCGGGGGGGGCACAGATACGCAGTATTTT.

This clonotype was detected only a few times. V and J are TRBV5-1 and TRBJ2-2; 7 bases fit TRBD1. CDR1 SGHRS and CDR2 YFSETQ come from the germline V gene. This CDR3 has 15 residues. With 4 bases clipped from V and 0 bases from J, the junction kept 3 bases outside the gene matches. CDR3 in DNA: TGCGCCAGCAGCGACGGACAGGCGAACACCGGGGAGCTGTTTTTT. The encoded protein is CASSDGQANTGELFF.

In its sample, this clonotype was seen a few times. In DNA form, the CDR3 reads TGTGCCAGCAGAGAGACGGACAGGTTTTATGGCTACACCTTC. Encoded protein: CASRETDRFYGYTF. The rearrangement uses TRBV6-5 and TRBJ1-2, with 7 nucleotides matching TRBD1. The CDR3 runs 14 residues. Germline values: CDR1 MNHEY, CDR2 SVGAGI. J gave up 5 bases and V 6 bases, and 9 bases lay outside the gene matches.

Remarks on this clonotype: One junction end disagrees with the germline gene, perhaps due to a read error. The chain joins TRBV3-1 to TRBJ2-7; 13 bases agree with TRBD2. This CDR3 spans 16 amino acids. Germline V lookup: CDR1 LGHDT, CDR2 YNNKEL (reference sequence). In DNA, the CDR3 is TGTGCCAGCAGCGAAGAGACTAGCGGGGGGTTGTATGAGCAGTACTTC. Residues: CASSEETSGGLYEQYF.

The chain is built from TRBV12-3 or TRBV12-4 and TRBJ1-2, with TRBD1 matching 11 bases. The CDR3 consists of 15 residues. V lost 5 bases to trimming and J lost 6 bases; unmatched junction nucleotides: 8. The CDR3 sequence is CASSTPGQGVHGYTF. For the CDR3, the DNA is TGTGCCAGCAGTACGCCGGGACAGGGGGTTCATGGCTACACCTTC.

This clonotype has a count of ten or more. The chain joins TRBV7-2 to TRBJ2-1; no clear D gene. Trimming removed 3 bases from V and 0 bases from J, with 9 bases in between. This CDR3 comprises 15 residues. The V gene's germline CDR1 is SGHTA and CDR2 FQGNSA. In DNA, the CDR3 is TGTGCCAGCAGCTTTACACAGAGCTCCTACAATGAGCAGTTCTTC. This codes for CASSFTQSSYNEQFF.

The chain employs TRBV7-3 and TRBJ2-1, with 9 bases aligning to TRBD2. V lost 5 bases and J lost 6; bases outside the gene matches: 8. Germline values: CDR1 SGHTA, CDR2 FQGTGA. This CDR3 is 15 amino acids long. As DNA, the CDR3 is TGTGCCAGCAGCCGACCGGCTAGCGGGGTCAATGAGCAGTTCTTC. This translates into CASSRPASGVNEQFF.

This clonotype showed up just a few times. The chain recombines TRBV7-2 with TRBJ1-2; no clear D. The CDR3 has 15 amino acids. Germline loops: CDR1 SGHTA, CDR2 FQGNSA. The ends were cut back, 5 bases at V and 6 bases at J, with 19 bases in the middle. CDR3 coding DNA: TGTGCCAGCAGCCCCCTGGCCAGCTCAACGAATGGCTACACCTTC. This sequence encodes CASSPLASSTNGYTF.

This clonotype was seen a few times. This chain joins TRBV4-1 and TRBJ1-2, with D perhaps matching TRBD1 (6 bases). CDR1 and CDR2 (germline): MGHRA, YSYEKL. V was pared by 6 bases and J by 4 bases, with 18 bases between. This CDR3 is built from 15 residues. CDR3 protein: CASSLETGTGYGYTF. In nucleotides, the CDR3 is TGCGCCAGCAGTCTTGAAACAGGGACTGGCTATGGCTACACCTTC.